The rows below give T cell receptor beta chains drawn from one sample of a study of CD8+ T cells in alopecia areata. Using immunoSEQ multiplex PCR, the repertoire was profiled, and TCRdb retains in-frame clones only, with some absent. This table holds some 170,000 clones, about 70% found once. This sample comprised CD8+ T cells sorted from blood, obtained at week 0. The receptors derive from a human donor with alopecia areata. Each CDR3 is given with its conserved first and last residue. A D gene is named only where the DNA matches it firmly. A row's size may be missing; if present it is once, few, many or a size class.

j_call clone_size d_call v_call cdr3_nt cdr3_aa
TRBJ2-7 NA NA TRBV4-1 TGCGCCAGCAGCATAGTGGTAGAAGGCTACGAGCAGTACTTC CASSIVVEGYEQYF
TRBJ1-1 once NA TRBV7-9 TGTGCCAGCTCCTTGGGGAGAGACGAAGCTTTCTTT CASSLGRDEAFF
TRBJ2-5 once TRBD2 TRBV4-1 TGCGCCAGCAGCTTCAGGCGGGGGGCCCAAGAGACCCAGTACTTC CASSFRRGAQETQYF
TRBJ2-7 NA NA TRBV5-1 TGCGCCAGCAGCTGCGCTAGGGACAACTCCTACGAGCAGTACTTC CASSCARDNSYEQYF
TRBJ2-1 NA NA TRBV4-2 TGTGCCAACAGCCACCGATCGGAGAGGGTGTGGGATGAGCAGTTCTTC CANSHRSERVWDEQFF
TRBJ2-6 NA NA TRBV9 TGTGCCAGCAGCGTAGCGGGCGGAGCTGGGGCCAACGTCCTGACTTTC CASSVAGGAGANVLTF
TRBJ2-7 NA TRBD1 TRBV5-1 TGCGCCAGCAGCTTAGACCGGGACAGGAGCTCCTACGAGCAGTACTTC CASSLDRDRSSYEQYF
TRBJ1-2 NA TRBD1 TRBV6-5 TGTGCCAGCAGTTACCCCGGGACAGGGTTTTACACCTTC CASSYPGTGFYTF
TRBJ1-3 few NA TRBV29-1 TGCAGCGTTGAAACAGAAGGAAACACCATATATTTT CSVETEGNTIYF
TRBJ2-3 NA NA TRBV10-3 TGTGCCATCGCCCCTGAGGCAGATACGCAGTATTTT CAIAPEADTQYF
TRBJ2-5 NA NA TRBV10-2 TGCGCCAGCAGTGAACGGAGGGACTACCAAGAGACCCAGTACTTC CASSERRDYQETQYF
TRBJ1-1 NA TRBD1 TRBV7-9 TGTGCCAGCAGTCGGACAGGTTTGAACACTGAAGCTTTCTTT CASSRTGLNTEAFF
TRBJ2-1 few NA TRBV7-9 TGTGCCAGCAGCCCCTTCCGTATAAATGAGCAGTTCTTC CASSPFRINEQFF
TRBJ2-7 few NA TRBV6-5 TGTGCCAGCAGCCGGGGCTACGAGCAGTACTTC CASSRGYEQYF
TRBJ1-2 NA TRBD1 TRBV4-1 TGCGCCAGCAGCCAAGAAGTGACAGGGGCTAACTATGGCTACACCTTC CASSQEVTGANYGYTF
TRBJ2-3 large NA TRBV7-9 TGTGCCAGCAGCTTAGGTTGGTACGGACGCACAGATACGCAGTATTTT CASSLGWYGRTDTQYF
TRBJ1-2 NA NA TRBV30 TGTGCCTGGACGGCCCTTAACTATGGCTACACCTTC CAWTALNYGYTF
TRBJ2-5 NA NA TRBV28 TGTGCCAGCAGTCCGCGGCGACAGATCCAAGAGACCCAGTACTTC CASSPRRQIQETQYF
TRBJ2-6 few NA TRBV30 TGTGCCTGGAGCCGAGGCCTCTCTGGGGCCAACGTCCTGACTTTC CAWSRGLSGANVLTF